There are a few counts of the clone carrying this T cell receptor (beta chain). These data come from a study of response to subunit inactivated influenza vaccine. Germline CDR1 reads SQVTM; CDR2 reads ANQGSEA. CDR3 length equals 14 residues. V lost 6 bases, J lost 1 base, and 7 bases stayed unmatched. TCRdb passed the RT-PCR reads through MiXCR, listing each CDR3 protein once. The sample lists about 540,000 distinct CDR3 sequences, roughly 25% seen once, with around 2.8% in the top ten. These sequences were also reported in another study, on T cells expressing NK-cell markers. This second study notes: For TCR beta, cDNA was produced by 5'RACE template switching with UMIs. Eight donors were sequenced, of whom seven were HCMV-seropositive, while the remaining one was HCMV-seronegative. An anti-gamma-delta TCR antibody confined sorting to alpha-beta TCR T cells across several of the experiments. It was still unclear whether expanded NKG2C+ T cell clones were HCMV specific.

The V and J genes are TRBV29-1 and TRBJ1-2; TRBD1 agrees at 8 bases. This specimen consisted of CD4+ T cells sorted from PBMCs, obtained 11 to 12 days after vaccination. This TCR came from a man aged 50 or older who received an inactivated influenza vaccine. The CDR3 DNA is TGCAGCGTGGGGGGACAGGCCGTTAACTATGGCTACACCTTC. Translation: CSVGGQAVNYGYTF.